This TCR beta chain is from a study of cytomegalovirus exposure and HLA in healthy donors. The study ran its PCR with 60 Vbeta and 13 Jbeta primers. TCRdb's table, derived via immunoSEQ multiplex PCR, lists solely in-frame clones and lacks some. The sample lists 150,000 to 200,000 clones, 75% to 85% occurring once. Study-level findings and limits: What TCR beta sequences reportedly achieved was accurate prediction of HLA-A and HLA-B alleles in most subjects.

With respect to this clone: The antigen is unknown.

The clonotype comes from a woman in her forties or fifties in good health and CMV-seronegative. Sequenced: PBMCs.

This chain's CDR3 is CASSDPPTGLDGYTF. CDR3 nucleotides: TGTGCCAGCAGTGACCCTCCGACAGGGTTGGATGGCTACACCTTC. This rearrangement joins TRBV2 to TRBJ1-2; 7 nucleotides agree with TRBD1. Germline assignment: CDR1 SNHLY and CDR2 FYNNEI. Losses at the gene ends were 3 bases for V and 6 bases for J; bases not matched to a gene: 10. CDR3 length equals 15 residues.